The 27 T cell receptor beta chains below were found in one sample sequenced in a study of a mutant IDH1 vaccine in newly diagnosed glioma. Some clones are missing from TCRdb's copy, which holds only in-frame ones; the method was immunoSEQ multiplex PCR. The sample shows around 40,000 clones, roughly nine tenths of them seen only once. These receptors' targets are unknown. Time point reported: week 35, safety follow-up. Each vaccine dose was 300 ug of mutant IDH1 20-mer peptide, with topical imiquimod. This material consisted of PBMCs, taken from a glioma patient whose treatment included an IDH1 peptide vaccine. These receptors came from a man between 35 and 55 years old with glioma.

CDR3 DNA: TGTGCCAGCAGTTCGGACAGTAACTATGGCTACACCTTC. This encodes CASSSDSNYGYTF. This chain uses TRBV28 with TRBJ1-2; a possible D gene is TRBD1 (6 bases). The V gene's germline CDR1 is MDHEN and CDR2 SYDVKM. The CDR3 totals 13 residues. Trimming cost V 4 bases and J 1 base, with 7 bases left between them.

The V call is TRBV6-4, the J call TRBJ2-3; 11 bases are a match to TRBD2. Germline CDR1 and CDR2: MRHNA and SNTAGT. CDR3 length equals 15 residues. J gave up 4 bases and V 6 bases, and 6 bases lay outside the gene matches. CDR3 loop: CASSGTSGGADTQYF. CDR3 DNA sequence: TGTGCCAGCAGCGGAACTAGCGGGGGCGCAGATACGCAGTATTTT.

This chain uses TRBV11-2 with TRBJ1-4, with 9 bases lining up with TRBD1. CDR3 length equals 14 residues. V lost 6 bases and J lost 7; bases outside the gene matches: 6. CDR1 and CDR2 (germline): SGHAT, FQNNGV. The CDR3 region has the DNA TGTGCCAGCAGATCGATGACAGGGGGTGAAAAACTGTTTTTT. It specifies CASRSMTGGEKLFF.

V usage is TRBV11-2 and J usage is TRBJ2-7; 8 bases fit TRBD2. Per germline, CDR1 SGHAT and CDR2 FQNNGV. CDR3 length: 14 residues. After removal of 7 bases from V and 3 bases from J, the junction contained 8 bases not matched to a gene. CDR3: CASTPGGGNYEQYF. Here the CDR3 DNA reads TGTGCCAGCACCCCCGGGGGGGGTAACTACGAGCAGTACTTC.

V and J are TRBV7-8 and TRBJ2-6; D is possibly TRBD2 (5 bases). This CDR3 is 16 amino acids long. From germline, CDR1 is SGHVS and CDR2 FQNEAQ. V was clipped by 5 bases and J by 0 bases, with 11 bases between them. CDR3 bases: TGTGCCAGCAGCCTGACCGGGGACTCTGGGGCCAACGTCCTGACTTTC. Translated: CASSLTGDSGANVLTF. Full variable domain (remainder filled in from reference TRBV7-8 and TRBJ2-6): GAGVSQSPRYKVAKRGQDVALRCDPISGHVSLFWYQQALGQGPEFLTYFQNEAQLDKSGLPSDRFFAERPEGSVSTLKIQRTQQEDSAVYLCASSLTGDSGANVLTFGAGSRLTVL.

The V and J genes are TRBV19 and TRBJ2-1, with 12 bases that match TRBD2. The CDR3 is 15 residues long. CDR1 and CDR2 from the germline V gene are LNHDA and SQIVND (reference sequence). Trimming at V came to 1 base and at J to 9 bases, leaving 4 bases not matched to a gene. The CDR3 DNA sequence: TGTGCCAGTAGTATAGGTCCGGGACTAGCGGGTGAGCAGTTCTTC. It specifies CASSIGPGLAGEQFF.

Regarding this clone: The same CDR3 arises from other DNA sequences in this sample as well. V is TRBV9 and J is TRBJ1-3; D is ambiguous. CDR3 length equals 14 residues. V gave up 0 bases and J gave up 0 bases, with 4 bases separating them. Germline loops: CDR1 SGDLS, CDR2 YYNGEE. CDR3 coding DNA: TGTGCCAGCAGCGTAGCGTACTCTGGAAACACCATATATTTT. This gives the protein CASSVAYSGNTIYF.

The J gene is TRBJ1-4, the V gene TRBV28, with D unclear. The CDR3 extends over 16 amino acids. Germline lookup yields CDR1 MDHEN and CDR2 SYDVKM. The V end lost 7 bases, the J end lost 3 bases, and 18 bases lay between the germline ends. The CDR3 region has the DNA TGTGCCAGCACCCGGGCTGGGAAGGCGGCTAATGAAAAACTGTTTTTT. It yields the protein CASTRAGKAANEKLFF.

The chain couples TRBV15 to TRBJ2-2; no reliable D call. V was shortened by 0 bases and J by 2 bases, with 13 bases between the two germline ends. The germline V gene encodes CDR1 LNHNV and CDR2 YYDKDF (reference sequence). The CDR3 is 17 amino acids. The CDR3 DNA reads as TGTGCCACCAGCAGAGATCTCGACGGGCGCAACACCGGGGAGCTGTTTTTT. The encoded protein is CATSRDLDGRNTGELFF.

The rearrangement links TRBV7-3 to TRBJ2-5; 11 nucleotides align to TRBD2. The CDR3 loop spans 17 amino acids. CDR1 is SGHTA and CDR2 is FQGTGA in the germline V gene. J gave up 2 bases and V 3 bases, and 8 bases lay outside the gene matches. The CDR3: CASSLTGLAGSQETQYF. The CDR3 DNA follows: TGTGCCAGCAGCTTGACCGGACTAGCGGGCTCACAAGAGACCCAGTACTTC. The full variable domain, with the rest looked up from reference TRBV7-3 and TRBJ2-5, is GAGVSQTPSNKVTEKGKYVELRCDPISGHTALYWYRQSLGQGPEFLIYFQGTGAADDSGLPNDRFFAVRPEGSVSTLKIQRTERGDSAVYLCASSLTGLAGSQETQYFGPGTRLLVL.

This sequence joins TRBV15 and TRBJ2-1; D gene uncertain. Trimming shortened V by 0 bases and J by 5 bases, and 2 bases separated the two germline ends. Germline loops: CDR1 LNHNV, CDR2 YYDKDF (reference sequence). The CDR3 length is 12 residues. CDR3 DNA: TGTGCCACCAGCAGAGAGGACAATGAGCAGTTCTTC. This codes for CATSREDNEQFF.

Only one count was recorded for this clone. The chain joins TRBV29-1 to TRBJ2-7; 8 bases align to TRBD1. The CDR3 has 16 amino acids. J lost 6 bases, V lost 3 bases, and 16 bases had no gene match. Germline CDR1 and CDR2: SQVTM and ANQGSEA. CDR3 protein: CSVDDQGRTGCAEQYV. Written as DNA, the CDR3 is TGCAGCGTTGATGATCAGGGCCGGACAGGGTGCGCCGAGCAGTACGTC.

The rearrangement links TRBV27 to TRBJ1-1, with D possibly being TRBD1 (6 bases). The CDR3 totals 15 residues. Trimming shortened V by 8 bases and J by 1 base, and 17 bases separated the two germline ends. Per the germline V gene, CDR1 is MNHEY and CDR2 is SMNVEV (reference sequence). For the CDR3, the DNA is TGTGCCAGCTGTAGCCCGGGACAACCGAACACTGAAGCTTTCTTT. The encoded protein is CASCSPGQPNTEAFF.

This chain connects TRBV28 to TRBJ2-7; TRBD1 matches at 7 bases. In germline, CDR1 is MDHEN, CDR2 SYDVKM. CDR3 length: 15 amino acids. The junction had 9 bases not matched to a gene; V was cut back by 3 bases and J by 4 bases. The DNA of the CDR3 is TGTGCCAGCAGTTTGACTGACAGGGTACGTTACGAGCAGTACTTC. Translation: CASSLTDRVRYEQYF.

The gene calls are TRBV2 and TRBJ2-5; D uncertain. V lost 5 bases and J 7 bases, leaving 14 bases between the germline ends. The CDR3 contains 13 residues. CDR1 is SNHLY and CDR2 is FYNNEI in the germline V gene. The CDR3 nucleotides are TGTGCCAGCAGTAGGACCCAGGTGGGGACCCAGTACTTC. The encoded protein is CASSRTQVGTQYF.

V usage is TRBV11-2 and J usage is TRBJ2-5; D not resolved. Germline V gives CDR1 SGHAT, CDR2 FQNNGV. V was clipped by 0 bases and J by 1 base, with 15 bases between them. CDR3 length equals 17 residues. The CDR3 sequence is CASSLERSVEVQETQYF. The CDR3 DNA is TGTGCCAGCAGCTTAGAGAGGTCCGTCGAGGTCCAAGAGACCCAGTACTTC.

The chain uses TRBV19 and TRBJ1-4; 9 bases align to TRBD1. The CDR3 extends over 17 amino acids. J lost 0 bases, V lost 5 bases, and 7 bases had no gene match. Germline loops: CDR1 LNHDA, CDR2 SQIVND (reference sequence). The CDR3 region is CASSRDREGATNEKLFF. CDR3 DNA sequence: TGTGCCAGTAGTCGGGACAGGGAGGGAGCAACTAATGAAAAACTGTTTTTT.

This chain links TRBV27 with TRBJ1-1; a possible D gene is TRBD1 (5 bases). Germline lookup yields CDR1 MNHEY and CDR2 SMNVEV (reference sequence). V lost 1 base and J 8 bases, leaving 14 bases between the germline ends. The CDR3 has 14 amino acids. CDR3 DNA sequence: TGTGCCAGCAGTTTATGGGGACCCTCGAGCGAAGCTTTCTTT. It yields the protein CASSLWGPSSEAFF.

The chain links TRBV29-1 to TRBJ2-7; no clear D. V was trimmed by 5 bases and J by 0 bases, leaving 11 bases between them. The CDR3 covers 13 residues. Germline V gene data show CDR1 as SQVTM and CDR2 as ANQGSEA. The DNA for the CDR3 is TGCAGCGTTAATAGCCGAAGCTCCTACGAGCAGTACTTC. Protein product: CSVNSRSSYEQYF.

This clone was observed a few times. This chain joins TRBV6-4 and TRBJ2-1; a weak D match, TRBD2 (7 bases). Germline V gives CDR1 MRHNA, CDR2 SNTAGT. V was trimmed by 11 bases and J by 6 bases, leaving 11 bases between them. The CDR3 consists of 11 residues. The CDR3 reads CAEGGPNEQFF. CDR3 nucleotides: TGTGCCGAGGGGGGGCCCAATGAGCAGTTCTTC.

This clone appeared a few times. The chain has TRBV18 and TRBJ2-3; maybe TRBD2 (5 bases). The length of the CDR3 is 15 residues. The germline V and J ends were trimmed by 3 bases and 1 base, with 11 bases remaining between them. The germline CDR1 and CDR2 sequences are KGHSH and LQKENI. This chain's CDR3 is CASSPALGGTDTQYF. The DNA of the CDR3 is TGTGCCAGCTCACCGGCTCTCGGGGGCACAGATACGCAGTATTTT.

This clone was seen only once. The chain recombines TRBV7-9 with TRBJ2-1; D might be TRBD2 (6 bases). Germline V gene lookup returns CDR1 SEHNR and CDR2 FQNEAQ (reference sequence). V was pared by 5 bases and J by 3 bases, with 14 bases between. The CDR3 totals 15 residues. The DNA of the CDR3 is TGTGCCAGCAGCGGCGGGGAAGGGGTCTACAATGAGCAGTTCTTC. Translating gives CASSGGEGVYNEQFF.

The chain joins TRBV19 to TRBJ2-2; D possibly corresponds to TRBD2 (5 bases). The CDR3 length is 15 residues. The V end was cut by 5 bases, the J end by 2 bases, with 12 bases between. Germline CDR1 reads LNHDA; CDR2 reads SQIVND (reference sequence). The CDR3 DNA reads as TGTGCCAGTAGTGCGGCGGGTGGCAACACCGGGGAGCTGTTTTTT. Its protein product is CASSAAGGNTGELFF.

This chain joins TRBV27 and TRBJ2-5; D not resolved. The length of the CDR3 is 14 residues. The germline gives CDR1 MNHEY, CDR2 SMNVEV (reference sequence). V lost 5 bases to trimming and J lost 5 bases, with 15 bases between them. CDR3 sequence: CASSKQSLRETQYF. The CDR3 DNA is TGTGCCAGCAGTAAACAGAGCCTTCGGGAGACCCAGTACTTC.

The chain uses TRBV11-3 and TRBJ2-2, with D perhaps being TRBD1 or TRBD2 (5 bases each). The germline V gene has CDR1 SGHNT and CDR2 YENEEA. The CDR3 has 15 amino acids. V dropped 3 bases and J dropped 0 bases, with 8 bases sitting between them. CDR3 sequence: CASSLRGANTGELFF. The CDR3 region has the DNA TGTGCCAGCAGCTTGAGGGGAGCGAACACCGGGGAGCTGTTTTTT.

This rearrangement joins TRBV19 to TRBJ1-1, with D possibly matching TRBD1 (5 bases). This CDR3 spans 14 amino acids. The V gene lost 3 bases and the J gene lost 0 bases, with 8 bases spanning the gap. From germline, CDR1 is LNHDA and CDR2 SQIVND (reference sequence). The CDR3 DNA is TGTGCCAGTAGTATCAGGGAAATGAACACTGAAGCTTTCTTT. This encodes CASSIREMNTEAFF.

The chain recombines TRBV27 with TRBJ2-7; no definite D call. The CDR3 extends over 16 amino acids. Trimming cost V 8 bases and J 0 bases, with 20 bases left between them. Germline V gene lookup returns CDR1 MNHEY and CDR2 SMNVEV (reference sequence). The CDR3 DNA follows: TGTGCCAGCGGCCCCCGGAACAGCCGGCACTCCTACGAGCAGTACTTC. This encodes CASGPRNSRHSYEQYF.